These T cell receptor beta chains were read from a single sample in a study of cytomegalovirus exposure and HLA in healthy donors. Measured with immunoSEQ multiplex PCR; TCRdb has only the in-frame clones, and not every one. The repertoire holds 180,000 or so clones, with 77% as singletons. Sequencing was done on a sample of PBMCs. The receptors stem from a woman in her sixties or seventies in good health and CMV-seropositive. Each CDR3 is given with its conserved first and last residue. Fields, in order: clone size, J gene, V gene, CDR3 protein. The size of a clone is reported for some rows only, either as once, few or many, or as a class for expanded clones.

>few|TRBJ2-2|TRBV27
CASSFYGRRTGELFF
>NA|TRBJ2-2|TRBV27
CASKPDRGGTGELFF
>NA|TRBJ2-1|TRBV5-1
CASSSQGTNEQFF
>NA|TRBJ2-7|TRBV5-1
CASSRGLAGGPQVYEQYF
>NA|TRBJ2-1|TRBV6-1
CASSVGQSLLLNEQFF
>few|TRBJ2-1|TRBV7-3
CASSQNGGGYNEQFF
>NA|TRBJ2-3|TRBV29-1
CSGKTGYSTDTQYF
>NA|TRBJ2-2|TRBV30
CALKSSNTGELFF
>NA|TRBJ2-7|TRBV7-2
CASSPNSAGAGGEQYF
>few|TRBJ2-7|TRBV28
CASSRGIGYEQYF
>few|TRBJ2-7|TRBV18
CASSLDGIIRTADF
>few|TRBJ2-2|TRBV2
CARGRDYSTGELFF
>NA|TRBJ1-4|TRBV6-1
CASTADRVGGEKLFF
>NA|TRBJ1-5|TRBV19
CASSTGDGNQPQHF
>NA|TRBJ2-3|TRBV29-1
CSVWLAGVGTQYF
>NA|TRBJ1-4|TRBV5-4
CASSTLQGGAEKLFF
>NA|TRBJ1-4|TRBV19
CASRAPQGVPTNEKLFF
>NA|TRBJ1-6|TRBV7-8
CASSLEPRVSSYNSPLHF
>NA|TRBJ2-7|TRBV5-1
CASSAVTGGYEQYF
>NA|TRBJ1-3|TRBV5-1
CASSFGGQNTIYF
>NA|TRBJ1-3|TRBV5-1
CASRIDRGQGNTIYF
>few|TRBJ1-4|TRBV5-1
CASAIGRGEKLFF
>few|TRBJ2-7|TRBV7-2
CASSLVRSYEQYF
>few|TRBJ2-6|TRBV10-3
CAISESAGKGSGANGLTF
>few|TRBJ1-3|TRBV28
CASSPPGDSGNTIYF
>NA|TRBJ1-4|TRBV28
CASSLIGSNEKLFF
>NA|TRBJ2-5|TRBV5-1
CASSFQGAEETQYF
>NA|TRBJ2-3|TRBV18
CASSLRTASTDTQYF
>NA|TRBJ2-7|TRBV6-1
CASILSTGLSYEQYF
>NA|TRBJ1-2|TRBV30
CAWTPANYGYTF
>NA|TRBJ2-1|TRBV2
CASSPNRGGSYNEQFF
>few|TRBJ2-1|TRBV7-6
CASSRGTNNEQFF
>NA|TRBJ2-3|TRBV19
CASSITGGSPDTQYF
>NA|TRBJ2-5|TRBV18
CASSPNEETQYF
>NA|TRBJ1-1|TRBV2
CASSLRDRNTEAFF
>NA|TRBJ2-7|TRBV6-5
CASSAGGGSPYEQYF
>NA|TRBJ2-1|TRBV9
CASTVGTSGSNEQFF
>NA|TRBJ2-7|TRBV29-1
CSVEGRTGEQYF
>NA|TRBJ1-4|TRBV4-2
CASSQGQGREKLFF
>NA|TRBJ2-2|TRBV18
CASSPRTGGDTGELFF
>NA|TRBJ1-1|TRBV5-4
CASSISGTGTEAFF
>once|TRBJ2-1|TRBV7-3
CASSPWTSGGYNEQFF
>NA|TRBJ2-1|TRBV7-2
CASNPQGAGANFEFF
>NA|TRBJ2-1|TRBV5-1
CASSTRFLQGYNEQFF
>NA|NA|TRBV2
CASSEGEASSYEQYF
>NA|TRBJ1-2|TRBV7-2
CASSSGTDINYGYTF
>NA|TRBJ2-7|TRBV7-2
CASSLSSYEQYF